The sequence of this TCR beta chain was determined in a study of memory CD4+ T cells and cytomegalovirus serostatus. Assay: immunoSEQ multiplex PCR; the TCRdb copy retains only in-frame clones and omits some. Here the sample spans 50,000 to 65,000 clones, about 74% being singletons. The CDR3 spans 15 residues. Germline CDR1 reads SGHRS; CDR2 reads YFSETQ. V was clipped by 2 bases and J by 3 bases, with 13 bases between them. The sort gate was single viable CD3+CD4+CD8-CD45RO+ cells for memory CD4+ T cells. The origin of this receptor is an adult in good health and CMV-seronegative. This rearrangement joins TRBV5-1 to TRBJ2-3; D ambiguous. Sequenced input: memory CD4+ T cells from blood. In DNA form, the CDR3 reads TGCGCCAGCAGCTTCCAGGCCTCTTCTACAGATACGCAGTATTTT. It translates to CASSFQASSTDTQYF.